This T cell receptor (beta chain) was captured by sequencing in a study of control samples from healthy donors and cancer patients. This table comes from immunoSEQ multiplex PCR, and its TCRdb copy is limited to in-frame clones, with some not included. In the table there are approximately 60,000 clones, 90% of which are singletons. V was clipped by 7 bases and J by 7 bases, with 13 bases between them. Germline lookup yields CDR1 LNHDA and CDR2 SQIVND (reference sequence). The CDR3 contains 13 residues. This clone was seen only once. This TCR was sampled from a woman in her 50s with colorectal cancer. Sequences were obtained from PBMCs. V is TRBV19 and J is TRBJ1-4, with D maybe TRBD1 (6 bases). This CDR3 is CASTDRTGEKLFF. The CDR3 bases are TGTGCCAGTACCGACAGGACGGGTGAAAAACTGTTTTTT.